The rows below give T cell receptor beta chains drawn from one sample of a study of blood T cell repertoires in COVID-19. Repertoires were generated with immunoSEQ multiplex PCR, while TCRdb's copy carries only in-frame clones and drops some. The table lists fewer than 250,000 clones, roughly 85% of them singletons, with 3% to 4.5% in the top ten. Source material: PBMCs or T cells enriched from blood (not recorded which). These receptors all come from a middle-aged woman who had been exposed to COVID-19. Both conserved end residues are part of each CDR3. D genes are given only for firm matches. Rows give clone size only sometimes, using once, few, many, or a class for an expanded clone.

size	V	J	D	CDR3	DNA
NA	TRBV28	TRBJ1-2	NA	CASSPPPGGPYRNGYTF	TGTGCCAGCAGTCCTCCCCCGGGGGGGCCGTACCGAAATGGCTACACCTTC
NA	TRBV4-1	TRBJ1-5	TRBD1	CASSQAGTGATNQPQHF	TGCGCCAGCAGCCAAGCCGGGACAGGGGCTACCAATCAGCCCCAGCATTTT
NA	TRBV7-2	TRBJ1-1	NA	CASSYDGETALPPEAFF	TGTGCCAGCAGCTACGACGGGGAAACCGCTTTACCGCCTGAAGCTTTCTTT
NA	TRBV3-1/TRBV3-2	TRBJ1-2	NA	CASSLQGGGYTF	TGTGCCAGCAGCCTACAGGGTGGTGGCTACACCTTC
NA	TRBV3-1/TRBV3-2	TRBJ1-4	NA	CASSSSATNEKLFF	TGTGCCAGCAGCTCGTCTGCAACTAATGAAAAACTGTTTTTT
NA	TRBV18	TRBJ2-1	NA	CASSPPEGYNEQFF	TGTGCCAGCTCACCACCAGAGGGTTATAATGAGCAGTTCTTC
few	TRBV6-1	TRBJ1-4	TRBD1	CASSEGRGLSNEKLFF	TGTGCCAGCAGTGAAGGCAGGGGGCTGAGTAATGAAAAACTGTTTTTT
NA	TRBV28	TRBJ1-6	TRBD1	CASSFRTGRRGSPLHF	TGTGCCAGCAGTTTCAGGACAGGGAGACGGGGGTCACCCCTCCACTTT
NA	TRBV5-1	TRBJ1-1	NA	CASREEGGAFF	TGCGCCAGCAGGGAGGAGGGAGGAGCTTTCTTT
NA	TRBV30	TRBJ2-5	TRBD1	CAWSLTGAETQYF	TGTGCCTGGAGTCTAACAGGGGCAGAGACCCAGTACTTC
NA	TRBV15	TRBJ1-4	TRBD1	CATSRGDSNEKLFF	TGTGCCACCAGCAGAGGGGACAGTAATGAAAAACTGTTTTTT
NA	TRBV13	TRBJ2-1	NA	CASSLTDEQFF	TGTGCCAGCAGCTTAACGGATGAGCAGTTCTTC
few	TRBV27	TRBJ2-5	TRBD1	CASSHLGARQGRETQYF	TGTGCCAGCAGTCACTTAGGCGCCAGACAGGGAAGAGAGACCCAGTACTTC
NA	TRBV14	TRBJ1-1	NA	CASSPQGPETEAFF	TGTGCCAGCAGCCCACAGGGCCCGGAGACTGAAGCTTTCTTT
NA	TRBV29-1	TRBJ2-5	TRBD1	CSVTPYRGQKETQYF	TGCAGCGTTACTCCCTACAGGGGGCAGAAAGAGACCCAGTACTTC
few	TRBV5-1	TRBJ1-1	NA	CASSLSGKGTEAFF	TGCGCCAGCAGCTTGTCAGGGAAGGGCACTGAAGCTTTCTTT
NA	TRBV5-1	TRBJ1-2	NA	CASSLRESGGYTF	TGCGCCAGCAGCTTGCGGGAATCGGGGGGCTACACCTTC
once	TRBV24-1	TRBJ1-2	TRBD1	CATSDQDRTYGYTF	TGTGCCACCAGTGACCAGGACAGGACCTATGGCTACACCTTC
many	TRBV5-5	TRBJ1-5	TRBD1	CASSSTWTGTQHF	TGTGCCAGCAGCTCGACCTGGACAGGGACCCAGCATTTT
NA	TRBV5-1	TRBJ1-2	NA	CASSLDSPYGYTF	TGCGCCAGCAGCTTGGACAGCCCATATGGCTACACCTTC
NA	TRBV18	TRBJ1-5	NA	CASSPGGNQPQHF	TGTGCCAGCTCACCCGGGGGCAATCAGCCCCAGCATTTT
NA	TRBV2	TRBJ2-1	TRBD1	CASRGTGRSYNEQFF	TGTGCCAGCAGGGGGACAGGGAGGTCCTACAATGAGCAGTTCTTC
NA	TRBV28	TRBJ2-4	TRBD1	CASSFRGQGPNIQYF	TGTGCCAGCAGTTTTAGAGGACAGGGGCCAAACATTCAGTACTTC
NA	TRBV7-9	TRBJ1-1	NA	CASSHTNRNTEAFF	TGTGCCAGCAGCCACACCAATCGGAACACTGAAGCTTTCTTT
NA	TRBV28	TRBJ2-1	TRBD2	CASSLPFTSGGHNEQFF	TGTGCCAGCAGTTTACCTTTTACTAGCGGGGGGCACAATGAGCAGTTCTTC
NA	TRBV29-1	TRBJ2-1	NA	CSVEWGEDEQFF	TGCAGCGTTGAATGGGGGGAGGATGAGCAGTTCTTC
NA	TRBV7-2	TRBJ1-6	TRBD1	CASSLSGGNSPLHF	TGTGCCAGCAGCTTATCAGGGGGCAATTCACCCCTCCACTTT
NA	TRBV7-2	TRBJ2-7	NA	CASSIKGNEQYF	TGTGCCAGCAGCATTAAGGGGAACGAGCAGTACTTC
NA	TRBV4-1	TRBJ1-3	NA	CASSQANGNTIYF	TGCGCCAGCAGCCAAGCTAATGGAAACACCATATATTTT
NA	TRBV5-1	TRBJ1-2	TRBD1	CASSLVQGDHGYTF	TGCGCCAGCAGCTTGGTACAGGGGGACCATGGCTACACCTTC
NA	TRBV5-4	TRBJ1-6	TRBD1	CASSREQGTYNSPLHF	TGTGCCAGCAGCCGAGAACAGGGGACCTATAATTCACCCCTCCACTTT
once	TRBV21-1	TRBJ1-1	NA	CATGTGVRQNTEAFF	TGTGCCACCGGGACAGGGGTTCGGCAGAACACTGAAGCTTTCTTT
NA	TRBV11-3	TRBJ1-1	NA	CASIPLTEYWNTEAFF	TGTGCCAGCATCCCTCTGACGGAGTATTGGAACACTGAAGCTTTCTTT
NA	TRBV6-2/TRBV6-3	TRBJ2-1	NA	CASSYPNEQFF	TGTGCCAGCAGTTATCCGAATGAGCAGTTCTTC
NA	TRBV6-6	TRBJ2-7	TRBD1	CASRPGTGDIYEQYF	TGTGCCAGCAGACCCGGGACAGGGGATATCTACGAGCAGTACTTC
many	TRBV25-1	TRBJ2-7	NA	CASSETTAGINYEQYF	TGTGCCAGCAGTGAAACCACGGCGGGCATCAACTACGAGCAGTACTTC
NA	TRBV5-1	TRBJ1-3	NA	CASSLNRVSGNTIYF	TGCGCCAGCAGCTTGAACAGGGTCTCTGGAAACACCATATATTTT
NA	TRBV19	TRBJ2-5	NA	CASSPTPLRQETQYF	TGTGCCAGTAGCCCCACCCCCCTCCGGCAAGAGACCCAGTACTTC
NA	TRBV10-3	TRBJ2-1	TRBD1	CAISKQGVAVLSYNEQFF	TGTGCCATCAGCAAACAGGGGGTAGCTGTCCTTTCCTACAATGAGCAGTTCTTC
NA	TRBV3-1/TRBV3-2	TRBJ2-7	TRBD2	CASSQGTSGGLSSYEQYF	TGTGCCAGCAGCCAGGGGACTAGCGGGGGGTTGAGCTCCTACGAGCAGTACTTC
few	TRBV6-4	TRBJ2-1	TRBD2	CASSDKAGASNEQFF	TGTGCCAGCAGTGACAAAGCGGGGGCCAGCAATGAGCAGTTCTTC
NA	TRBV10-3	TRBJ1-1	NA	CAISDRTVGFNTEAFF	TGTGCCATCAGTGATCGAACAGTTGGGTTTAACACTGAAGCTTTCTTT
NA	TRBV6-5	TRBJ2-2	TRBD2	CASSFYPGGSTGELFF	TGTGCCAGCAGTTTCTATCCGGGGGGGTCCACCGGGGAGCTGTTTTTT
NA	TRBV18	TRBJ1-1	TRBD1	CASSPERGPTEAFF	TGTGCCAGCTCACCAGAGAGGGGGCCCACTGAAGCTTTCTTT
NA	TRBV7-2	TRBJ2-7	TRBD1	CASSSTRNRGHEQYF	TGTGCCAGCAGCTCGACAAGAAACAGGGGGCATGAGCAGTACTTC
NA	TRBV6-2/TRBV6-3	TRBJ2-3	TRBD2	CASSYGSGWDTQYF	TGTGCCAGCAGTTACGGTAGCGGGTGGGATACGCAGTATTTT
NA	TRBV19	TRBJ2-1	TRBD1	CASSLLQGAVLNEQFF	TGTGCCAGTAGTTTACTACAGGGGGCGGTTTTGAATGAGCAGTTCTTC
NA	TRBV15	TRBJ2-1	TRBD1	CATSGYVRDRGANEQFF	TGTGCCACCAGCGGGTATGTCCGGGACAGGGGAGCCAATGAGCAGTTCTTC
once	TRBV5-1	TRBJ1-1	TRBD1	CASSLEVRGLNTEAFF	TGCGCCAGCAGCTTGGAGGTCAGGGGGCTGAACACTGAAGCTTTCTTT
few	TRBV27	TRBJ1-5	NA	CASSIGGKGQPQHF	TGTGCCAGCAGTATCGGGGGGAAAGGTCAGCCCCAGCATTTT
NA	TRBV6-5	TRBJ2-7	TRBD1	CASSPDRGSYEQYF	TGTGCCAGCAGCCCCGACAGGGGCTCCTACGAGCAGTACTTC